This is a list of T cell receptor beta chains from one sample in a study of T cell responses to AZD1222 COVID-19 vaccine. The method was immunoSEQ multiplex PCR; TCRdb's version includes in-frame clones alone and lacks a portion of them. Of 90,000 to 120,000 clones detected, roughly nine tenths appear once; the ten largest clones hold 3% to 4%. The sample here was peripheral blood, taken 28 days after the second dose of the MenACWY control vaccine. The receptors were sampled from an adult who received the MenACWY meningococcal vaccine as a control. CDR3s include the opening cysteine and the closing phenylalanine or tryptophan. A D gene is named only where the DNA matches it firmly. Some rows have no size entry. The others give once, few or many, or a class for an expanded clone.

J gene: TRBJ2-7; clone size: once; CDR3 length: 15; V gene: TRBV28; D gene: TRBD1; CDR3 DNA: TGTGCCAGCAGTTTGGAAGGGACAGCCTCCTACGAGCAGTACTTC; CDR3 protein: CASSLEGTASYEQYF
J gene: TRBJ2-5; clone size: -; CDR3 length: 14; V gene: TRBV6-5; D gene: TRBD2; CDR3 DNA: TGTGCCGGAATGGGGGGGGACTTCCAAGAGACCCAGTACTTC; CDR3 protein: CAGMGGDFQETQYF
J gene: TRBJ2-1; clone size: -; CDR3 length: 15; V gene: TRBV2; D gene: TRBD1; CDR3 DNA: TGTGCCAGCAGTGCCCGGGACAGGAGGTACAATGAGCAGTTCTTC; CDR3 protein: CASSARDRRYNEQFF
J gene: TRBJ1-2; clone size: -; CDR3 length: 12; V gene: TRBV28; D gene: -; CDR3 DNA: TGTGCCAGCACCCCCGGGAGAGACGGCTACACCTTC; CDR3 protein: CASTPGRDGYTF
J gene: TRBJ2-7; clone size: -; CDR3 length: 12; V gene: TRBV18; D gene: -; CDR3 DNA: TGTGCCAGCTCAGCTACGGGGAACGAGCAGTACTTC; CDR3 protein: CASSATGNEQYF
J gene: TRBJ1-1; clone size: -; CDR3 length: 16; V gene: TRBV9; D gene: -; CDR3 DNA: TGTGCCAGCAGCGTAGCACAGGTCCCTTTGAACACTGAAGCTTTCTTT; CDR3 protein: CASSVAQVPLNTEAFF
J gene: TRBJ2-5; clone size: few; CDR3 length: 12; V gene: TRBV5-1; D gene: -; CDR3 DNA: TGCGCCAGCAGCTTGAGGTCAGAGACCCAGTACTTC; CDR3 protein: CASSLRSETQYF
J gene: TRBJ1-2; clone size: -; CDR3 length: 17; V gene: TRBV19; D gene: TRBD1; CDR3 DNA: TGTGCCAGTAGTATGGGACAGGGAGAATTACCTAACTATGGCTACACCTTC; CDR3 protein: CASSMGQGELPNYGYTF
J gene: TRBJ2-7; clone size: -; CDR3 length: 15; V gene: TRBV5-6; D gene: TRBD1; CDR3 DNA: TGTGCCAGCAGCTTGCTTCCCGGGACAGGGTACGAGCAGTACTTC; CDR3 protein: CASSLLPGTGYEQYF
J gene: TRBJ1-6; clone size: once; CDR3 length: 12; V gene: TRBV28; D gene: -; CDR3 DNA: TGTGCCAGTGAGGAGCTGAATTCACCCCTCCACTTT; CDR3 protein: CASEELNSPLHF
J gene: TRBJ1-2; clone size: -; CDR3 length: 14; V gene: TRBV5-4; D gene: TRBD1; CDR3 DNA: TGTGCCAGCAGTTTTCCGGGACAGGGAAATGGCTACACCTTC; CDR3 protein: CASSFPGQGNGYTF
J gene: TRBJ1-6; clone size: -; CDR3 length: 15; V gene: TRBV5-1; D gene: -; CDR3 DNA: TGCGCCAGCAGCTTGAGAGTCAGATCCAATTCACCCCTCCACTTT; CDR3 protein: CASSLRVRSNSPLHF
J gene: TRBJ1-6; clone size: -; CDR3 length: 14; V gene: TRBV6-6; D gene: -; CDR3 DNA: TGTGCCAGCAGTTTCGACAGCAAGAATTCACCCCTCCACTTT; CDR3 protein: CASSFDSKNSPLHF
J gene: TRBJ1-5; clone size: few; CDR3 length: 17; V gene: TRBV28; D gene: TRBD1; CDR3 DNA: TGTGCCAGCAGTTATCCCCCCCCCGGGACAGGCGATCAGCCCCAGCATTTT; CDR3 protein: CASSYPPPGTGDQPQHF
J gene: TRBJ2-3; clone size: -; CDR3 length: 15; V gene: TRBV18; D gene: -; CDR3 DNA: TGTGCCAGCTCACCAGGAGGCCTTAGCCCAGATACGCAGTATTTT; CDR3 protein: CASSPGGLSPDTQYF
J gene: TRBJ2-7; clone size: few; CDR3 length: 14; V gene: TRBV7-9; D gene: TRBD1; CDR3 DNA: TGTGCCAGCAGCACCGGGACAGCTAGCTACGAGCAGTACTTC; CDR3 protein: CASSTGTASYEQYF
J gene: TRBJ2-7; clone size: -; CDR3 length: 14; V gene: TRBV5-6; D gene: TRBD1; CDR3 DNA: TGTGCCAGCAGCCCCCCGGGACAGGCGTACGAGCAGTACTTC; CDR3 protein: CASSPPGQAYEQYF
J gene: TRBJ1-2; clone size: -; CDR3 length: 15; V gene: TRBV6-5; D gene: -; CDR3 DNA: TGTGCCAGCAGTACTCGTGGGGGGGCTTACTATGGCTACACCTTC; CDR3 protein: CASSTRGGAYYGYTF
J gene: TRBJ1-1; clone size: -; CDR3 length: 17; V gene: TRBV30; D gene: -; CDR3 DNA: TGTGCCTGGAGTGTTGTCACGTTCGGGGAAGAAAACACTGAAGCTTTCTTT; CDR3 protein: CAWSVVTFGEENTEAFF
J gene: TRBJ2-7; clone size: -; CDR3 length: 13; V gene: TRBV5-1; D gene: -; CDR3 DNA: TGCGCCAGCAGCTCCCGGGGGGACAACGAGCAGTACTTC; CDR3 protein: CASSSRGDNEQYF
J gene: TRBJ2-3; clone size: -; CDR3 length: 16; V gene: TRBV7-3; D gene: TRBD2; CDR3 DNA: TGTGCCAGCAGCTCCTCGGCGGGGGGTTCCACAGATACGCAGTATTTT; CDR3 protein: CASSSSAGGSTDTQYF
J gene: TRBJ2-5; clone size: -; CDR3 length: 14; V gene: TRBV11-1; D gene: -; CDR3 DNA: TGTGCCAGCAGCTTATCGCGGTACCAAGAGACCCAGTACTTC; CDR3 protein: CASSLSRYQETQYF
J gene: TRBJ2-5; clone size: -; CDR3 length: 13; V gene: TRBV27; D gene: -; CDR3 DNA: TGTGCCAGCAGTTGGGGGGGCCCGGAGACCCAGTACTTC; CDR3 protein: CASSWGGPETQYF
J gene: TRBJ2-1; clone size: -; CDR3 length: 17; V gene: TRBV18; D gene: -; CDR3 DNA: TGTGCCAGCTCACCGACAGCCGGCCGGGGCGCCGACAATGAGCAGTTCTTC; CDR3 protein: CASSPTAGRGADNEQFF
J gene: TRBJ2-7; clone size: few; CDR3 length: 15; V gene: TRBV7-6; D gene: TRBD1; CDR3 DNA: TGTGCCAGCAGCCCCTATACAGGGGTCTCCTACGAGCAGTACTTC; CDR3 protein: CASSPYTGVSYEQYF
J gene: TRBJ1-5; clone size: -; CDR3 length: 16; V gene: TRBV28; D gene: TRBD1; CDR3 DNA: TGTGCCAGCAGTGGGCGGACAGGGACTCGGGGACAGCCCCAGCATTTT; CDR3 protein: CASSGRTGTRGQPQHF
J gene: TRBJ1-5; clone size: -; CDR3 length: 15; V gene: TRBV7-2; D gene: -; CDR3 DNA: TGTGCCAGCAGCTTAGAGGGTATGAGCAATCAGCCCCAGCATTTT; CDR3 protein: CASSLEGMSNQPQHF
J gene: TRBJ2-5; clone size: -; CDR3 length: 13; V gene: TRBV6-6; D gene: TRBD1; CDR3 DNA: TGTGCCAGCAGACGGGACAGGGCGGAGACCCAGTACTTC; CDR3 protein: CASRRDRAETQYF
J gene: TRBJ1-6; clone size: -; CDR3 length: 15; V gene: TRBV19; D gene: -; CDR3 DNA: TGTGCCAGTAGTGCGGCGAGCTCCTATAATTCACCCCTCCACTTT; CDR3 protein: CASSAASSYNSPLHF
J gene: TRBJ2-3; clone size: -; CDR3 length: 14; V gene: TRBV5-1; D gene: -; CDR3 DNA: TGCGCCAGCAGCTTGGGCACGGGCACAGATACGCAGTATTTT; CDR3 protein: CASSLGTGTDTQYF
J gene: TRBJ1-2; clone size: -; CDR3 length: 13; V gene: TRBV7-9; D gene: TRBD1; CDR3 DNA: TGTGCCACGGACAGGGAAGGGCAGGAGGGCTACACCTTC; CDR3 protein: CATDREGQEGYTF
J gene: TRBJ2-1; clone size: -; CDR3 length: 14; V gene: TRBV11-3; D gene: -; CDR3 DNA: TGTGCCAGCAGCCCTCATACCTCCTACAATGAGCAGTTCTTC; CDR3 protein: CASSPHTSYNEQFF
J gene: TRBJ1-5; clone size: -; CDR3 length: 18; V gene: TRBV7-2; D gene: TRBD1; CDR3 DNA: TGTGCCAGCAGCTTAGTCGGCCAGGGGGTTTATAGCAATCAGCCCCAGCATTTT; CDR3 protein: CASSLVGQGVYSNQPQHF
J gene: TRBJ1-1; clone size: -; CDR3 length: 13; V gene: TRBV12-5; D gene: TRBD1; CDR3 DNA: TGTGCTAGTGGTCTCGGGACAGGAGGGAACGCTTTCTTT; CDR3 protein: CASGLGTGGNAFF
J gene: TRBJ1-1; clone size: -; CDR3 length: 15; V gene: TRBV9; D gene: -; CDR3 DNA: TGTGCCAGCAGCGTAGGGGGCGGTGTGAACACTGAAGCTTTCTTT; CDR3 protein: CASSVGGGVNTEAFF
J gene: TRBJ2-5; clone size: -; CDR3 length: 15; V gene: TRBV7-9; D gene: TRBD2; CDR3 DNA: TGTGCCAGCAGCCCCTCAGCGGGGGGTTTAGAGACCCAGTACTTC; CDR3 protein: CASSPSAGGLETQYF
J gene: TRBJ1-6; clone size: -; CDR3 length: 16; V gene: TRBV4-2; D gene: TRBD1; CDR3 DNA: TGTGCCAGCAGCCTGGGACAGGGCAACTATAATTCACCCCTCCACTTT; CDR3 protein: CASSLGQGNYNSPLHF
J gene: TRBJ1-5; clone size: -; CDR3 length: 20; V gene: TRBV3-1/TRBV3-2; D gene: -; CDR3 DNA: TGTGCCAGCAGCCATACTTTAGTGGACTTGGGCGCCGATAGCAATCAGCCCCAGCATTTT; CDR3 protein: CASSHTLVDLGADSNQPQHF
J gene: TRBJ1-1; clone size: -; CDR3 length: 14; V gene: TRBV28; D gene: -; CDR3 DNA: TGTGCCAGCACCTCCTCAAGGGGGGAAACTGAAGCTTTCTTT; CDR3 protein: CASTSSRGETEAFF
J gene: TRBJ2-5; clone size: -; CDR3 length: 17; V gene: TRBV28; D gene: TRBD1; CDR3 DNA: TGTGCCAGCAGTCCGCGTAGGGGACAGATTCTCCAAGAGACCCAGTACTTC; CDR3 protein: CASSPRRGQILQETQYF
J gene: TRBJ2-6; clone size: once; CDR3 length: 15; V gene: TRBV19; D gene: -; CDR3 DNA: TGTGCCAGTAGTAAGATGACCTCTGGGGCCAACGTCCTGACTTTC; CDR3 protein: CASSKMTSGANVLTF
J gene: TRBJ2-7; clone size: -; CDR3 length: 14; V gene: TRBV9; D gene: -; CDR3 DNA: TGTGCCAGCAGCGTAGCGTTAGGTACCTACGAGCAGTACTTC; CDR3 protein: CASSVALGTYEQYF
J gene: TRBJ2-2; clone size: once; CDR3 length: 16; V gene: TRBV5-1; D gene: TRBD1; CDR3 DNA: TGCGCCAGCAGTCAAGACAGGGGGCTACACACCGGGGAGCTGTTTTTT; CDR3 protein: CASSQDRGLHTGELFF
J gene: TRBJ1-6; clone size: -; CDR3 length: 14; V gene: TRBV4-3; D gene: -; CDR3 DNA: TGCGCCAGCAGCCAGGTTGACAGGTATTCACCCCTCCACTTT; CDR3 protein: CASSQVDRYSPLHF